This TCR beta chain is from a study of cytomegalovirus exposure and HLA in healthy donors. A multiplex PCR was run with 60 Vbeta primers and 13 Jbeta primers. Here immunoSEQ multiplex PCR was the method, and the copy in TCRdb shows in-frame clones only, minus some. The data show about 200,000 clones, around 80% seen once. The CDR3 contains 10 residues. V was clipped by 4 bases and J by 7 bases, with 8 bases between them. CDR1 is SQVTM, CDR2 ANQGSEA, per germline. Comment on this clone: Its cognate antigen is unknown.

Study conclusions and caveats: The majority of CMV-associated TCR beta chains were reported as apparently HLA-restricted in a later analysis.

Sample: PBMCs. The TCR comes from a man aged 45-65 years in good health and CMV-seronegative. The chain joins TRBV29-1 to TRBJ2-7, with D hard to call. The CDR3 sequence: CSVALGEQYF. DNA for the CDR3: TGCAGCGTTGCCCTAGGAGAGCAGTACTTC.